One T cell receptor beta chain is described in this entry. The data belong to a study of shared clonotypes between healthy human individuals. Subsets obtained from CD4+ cells comprised CD45RA+ naive and CD45RA-negative memory cells. Across several immunoSEQ plates, the genomic DNA of each subset was split evenly. TCRdb's copy holds only in-frame clones and misses some; the assay was immunoSEQ multiplex PCR. Here the sample spans a few million clones, about 94% being singletons. The CDR3 has 12 amino acids. The V gene's germline CDR1 is SEHNR and CDR2 FQNEAQ (reference sequence). V gave up 2 bases and J gave up 7 bases, with 8 bases separating them.

The chain joins TRBV7-9 to TRBJ1-2; D is possibly TRBD1 (5 bases). The sequencing sample was made of naive CD4+ T cells sorted from blood. Subset specified: CD45RA+ positively selected. This clonotype originated in a man aged 18 to 35 in good health. The CDR3 DNA follows: TGTGCCAGCAGCTTAAGCAGGGTTGGCTACACCTTC. This encodes CASSLSRVGYTF.